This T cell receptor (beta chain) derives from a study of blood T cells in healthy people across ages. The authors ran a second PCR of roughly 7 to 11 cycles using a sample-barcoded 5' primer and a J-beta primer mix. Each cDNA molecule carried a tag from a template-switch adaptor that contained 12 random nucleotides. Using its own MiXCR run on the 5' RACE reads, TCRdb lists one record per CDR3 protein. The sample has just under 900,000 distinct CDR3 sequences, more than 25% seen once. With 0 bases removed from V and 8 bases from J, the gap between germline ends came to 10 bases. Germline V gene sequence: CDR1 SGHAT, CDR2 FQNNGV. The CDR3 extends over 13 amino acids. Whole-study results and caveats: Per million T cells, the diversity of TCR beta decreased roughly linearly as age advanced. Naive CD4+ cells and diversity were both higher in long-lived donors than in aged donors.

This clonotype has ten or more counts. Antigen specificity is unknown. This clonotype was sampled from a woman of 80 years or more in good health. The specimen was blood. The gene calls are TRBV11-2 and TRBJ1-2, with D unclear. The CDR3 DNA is TGTGCCAGCAGCTTAGAGTTCGGAGCAGGCTACACCTTC. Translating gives CASSLEFGAGYTF.